The 24 T cell receptor beta chains below were found in one sample sequenced in a study of identical twins. One entry per CDR3 protein results from TCRdb running MiXCR on the 5' RACE reads. Among about 570,000 distinct CDR3 sequences, 9.5% to 10% were seen once, and the ten largest hold 2.5% to 3.5%. This sample also appeared in a second study, on yellow fever vaccine responses in identical twins.

The sample was PBMCs. These receptors were taken from a woman between 18 and 30 years old in good health.

At least ten counts were recorded for this clonotype. The chain links TRBV9 to TRBJ2-3; D might be TRBD2 (6 bases). V was clipped by 2 bases and J by 1 base, with 11 bases between them. From germline, CDR1 is SGDLS and CDR2 YYNGEE. CDR3 size: 15 residues. CDR3 DNA sequence: TGTGCCAGCAGCGTGGAAGCTAGCGGCACAGATACGCAGTATTTT. Its protein is CASSVEASGTDTQYF.

The rearrangement links TRBV6-2 or TRBV6-3 to TRBJ2-1, with 9 bases matching TRBD2. V lost 6 bases, J lost 7 bases, and 4 bases stayed unmatched. The CDR3 is 13 amino acids. The germline V gene encodes CDR1 MNHEY and CDR2 SVGEGT. CDR3 in amino acids: CASRVAGANEQFF. As DNA, the CDR3 is TGTGCCAGCAGAGTAGCGGGAGCTAATGAGCAGTTCTTC.

This clonotype showed up many times. This chain connects TRBV9 to TRBJ2-1; 8 nucleotides match TRBD1. V was clipped by 4 bases and J by 3 bases; unmatched bases: 6. The germline gives CDR1 SGDLS, CDR2 YYNGEE. The length of the CDR3 is 15 residues. As DNA, the CDR3 is TGTGCCAGCAGCATTCTAGGACAGGGCTACAATGAGCAGTTCTTC. Its translation is CASSILGQGYNEQFF.

This clonotype was found a few times. The CDR3 loop reads CASSPLVDTYNEQFF. The CDR3 DNA reads TGTGCCAGCAGTCCCCTGGTGGATACCTACAATGAGCAGTTCTTC. The chain recombines TRBV27 with TRBJ2-1; no reliable D call. Per the germline V gene, CDR1 is MNHEY and CDR2 is SMNVEV (reference sequence). V dropped 5 bases and J dropped 2 bases, with 13 bases sitting between them. This CDR3 contains 15 residues.

This chain connects TRBV9 to TRBJ2-7, with D possibly being TRBD1 (5 bases). Germline assignment: CDR1 SGDLS and CDR2 YYNGEE. The CDR3 contains 15 residues. Trimming took 0 bases from V and 2 from J, leaving 12 bases between them. Here the CDR3 DNA reads TGTGCCAGCAGCGTAGAGTACAGGACCCCCTACGAGCAGTACTTC. Protein: CASSVEYRTPYEQYF.

This clonotype was detected ten times or more. The rearrangement links TRBV18 to TRBJ2-7; 9 positions agree with TRBD1. V lost 2 bases and J lost 4; bases outside the gene matches: 6. The CDR3 is made up of 15 amino acids. CDR1 is KGHSH and CDR2 is LQKENI in the germline V gene. The CDR3 DNA reads TGTGCCAGCTCACCATCCGGGGGACAGGGTTACGAGCAGTACTTC. Its protein is CASSPSGGQGYEQYF.

At least ten counts were recorded for this clonotype. The chain employs TRBV28 and TRBJ2-7; maybe TRBD1 (5 bases). This CDR3 region has 16 residues. V lost 5 bases, J lost 0 bases, and 17 bases lay in between. Germline CDR1 is MDHEN and CDR2 is SYDVKM. CDR3 loop: CASSLNRLRSSYEQYF. CDR3 bases: TGTGCCAGCAGTCTAAACAGGTTAAGGAGCTCCTACGAGCAGTACTTC.

This clonotype was seen many times. The J gene is TRBJ2-7, the V gene TRBV29-1; 8 positions match TRBD2. The CDR3 is 15 amino acids. With V trimmed by 5 bases and J by 2 bases, 11 bases remained unmatched. Germline V lookup: CDR1 SQVTM, CDR2 ANQGSEA. CDR3 DNA sequence: TGCAGCGTTACCGGGGGGGACATAGCTACCTACGAGCAGTACTTC. Its protein product is CSVTGGDIATYEQYF.

There are a few counts of this clonotype. The V gene is TRBV2, the J gene TRBJ2-1, with a tentative D call TRBD1 (6 bases). The CDR3 sequence is 16 residues long. V lost 3 bases and J lost 2, with 14 bases in between. The germline gives CDR1 SNHLY, CDR2 FYNNEI. The chain's CDR3 is CASSEDSVYPYNEQFF. For the CDR3, the DNA is TGTGCCAGCAGTGAGGACAGCGTCTACCCCTACAATGAGCAGTTCTTC.

The CDR3 region is CASSRRGGRGNEQYF. CDR3 coding DNA: TGTGCCAGCAGTCGCCGAGGGGGGCGAGGCAACGAGCAGTACTTC. This chain links TRBV28 with TRBJ2-7; D tentatively fits TRBD1 or TRBD2 (6 bases each). The V and J ends lost 5 bases and 5 bases respectively, with 19 bases between them. The germline V gene has CDR1 MDHEN and CDR2 SYDVKM. The length of the CDR3 is 15 residues.

This clonotype was observed many times. V is TRBV3-1 and J is TRBJ1-4; possibly TRBD1 for D (5 bases). CDR3 length: 14 residues. The V gene's germline CDR1 is LGHDT and CDR2 YNNKEL (reference sequence). Trimming shortened V by 4 bases and J by 5 bases, and 11 bases separated the two germline ends. CDR3 amino acids: CASSLGTVNEKLFF. Written as DNA, the CDR3 is TGTGCCAGCAGCCTCGGGACGGTGAATGAAAAACTGTTTTTT.

CDR3 bases: TGTGCCAGCAGCGAAGGGAGGACGCCAACCTACGAGCAGTACTTC. It translates to CASSEGRTPTYEQYF. The V gene is TRBV11-2, the J gene TRBJ2-7; a weak D match, TRBD2 (6 bases). V was shortened by 5 bases and J by 2 bases, with 16 bases between the two germline ends. Germline V gives CDR1 SGHAT, CDR2 FQNNGV. CDR3 size: 15 residues.

A word on this clonotype: The junction does not match germline at one end; this may be a read error. The genes are TRBV7-8 and TRBJ1-2; 8 bases are a match to TRBD1. Germline CDR1 is SGHVS and CDR2 is FQNEAQ. The CDR3 totals 16 residues. CDR3 sequence: CAGSLKQGGRSYGYTF. The CDR3 DNA reads as TGTGCCGGCAGCTTAAAACAGGGGGGTCGTTCCTATGGCTACACCTTC.

This clonotype has a count of ten or more. The CDR3 is CASRRATGTDSYEQYF. The CDR3 nucleotides read TGTGCCAGCAGGCGAGCTACCGGGACGGACTCCTACGAGCAGTACTTC. The rearrangement uses TRBV6-1 and TRBJ2-7; either TRBD1 or TRBD2 may fit D (5 bases each). Trimming stripped 6 bases from V and 0 bases from J, with 18 bases between. Germline loops: CDR1 MNHNS, CDR2 SASEGT. The CDR3 sequence is 16 residues long.

DNA for the CDR3: TGCAGTGCTAGATTTCCGGGCCTACCTTACGAGCAGTACTTC. This gives the protein CSARFPGLPYEQYF. V and J are TRBV20-1 and TRBJ2-7; no firm D call. CDR1 DFQATT and CDR2 SNEGSKA come from the germline V gene (reference sequence). V lost 2 bases and J 4 bases, leaving 15 bases between the germline ends. The CDR3 is 14 amino acids.

This clonotype showed up just a few times. The chain links TRBV7-6 to TRBJ2-1; D could derive from TRBD1 or TRBD2 (7 bases each). Between the trimmed V and J ends, which lost 5 bases and 1 base, there was a span of 15 bases. The CDR3 is 16 amino acids. The V gene's germline CDR1 is SGHVS and CDR2 FNYEAQ. The CDR3: CASSLRGGPSYNEQFF. The CDR3, as DNA: TGTGCCAGCAGCCTCAGGGGGGGGCCATCCTACAATGAGCAGTTCTTC.

This clonotype has only a few counts. J is TRBJ2-3 and V is TRBV6-1; D possibly corresponds to TRBD2 (6 bases). The CDR3 extends over 14 amino acids. V lost 0 bases and J 12 bases, leaving 16 bases between the germline ends. The germline V gene encodes CDR1 MNHNS and CDR2 SASEGT. The CDR3 protein is CASSEARGLQTQYF. CDR3 sequence (DNA): TGTGCCAGCAGTGAAGCGCGGGGCCTCCAGACCCAGTATTTT.

There are many counts of this clonotype. The genes are TRBV12-3 or TRBV12-4 and TRBJ2-2, with D unresolved. This CDR3 spans 10 amino acids. V was shortened by 5 bases and J by 6 bases, with 1 base between the two germline ends. CDR3 nucleotides: TGTGCCAGCAGTGCCGGGGAGCTGTTTTTT. Protein sequence: CASSAGELFF.

This chain connects TRBV27 to TRBJ1-2, with TRBD1 as a possible D gene (5 bases). Germline V gives CDR1 MNHEY, CDR2 SMNVEV (reference sequence). The CDR3 consists of 13 residues. V shed 6 bases and J shed 7 bases, with 15 bases lying between them. This chain's CDR3 is CASRPSGQGGYTF. The CDR3, as DNA: TGTGCCAGCAGGCCTTCAGGGCAGGGTGGCTACACCTTC.

Note on this clonotype: This sequence may be a read error, since a much larger clone differs from it by one base. The rearrangement joins TRBV11-1 to TRBJ2-3; 13 nucleotides align to TRBD2. The CDR3 runs 20 residues. J was trimmed by 2 bases and V by 5 bases; bases with no gene match: 16. The germline V gene encodes CDR1 SGHAT and CDR2 FQDESV (reference sequence). As DNA, the CDR3 is TGTGCCAGCAGCCTCACGGCGATCGGACTAGCGGGAGAAGCCACAGATACGCAGTATTTT. Protein sequence: CASSLTAIGLAGEATDTQYF.

This clonotype came up many times. This chain links TRBV5-1 with TRBJ2-2; the D is unclear. The CDR3 runs 14 residues. Trimming removed 2 bases from V and 5 bases from J, with 10 bases in between. Germline V gene lookup returns CDR1 SGHRS and CDR2 YFSETQ. The CDR3 reads CASSFSEDTGELFF. The CDR3 DNA reads TGCGCCAGCAGCTTCAGTGAGGATACCGGGGAGCTGTTTTTT.

On this clonotype: A much more abundant neighbour one base away suggests this may be a read error. The CDR3 DNA follows: TGCGCCAGCAGCCTCATGAGGGGAGATACGCAGTATTTT. It translates to CASSLMRGDTQYF. The chain couples TRBV4-3 to TRBJ2-3; D tentatively fits TRBD1 or TRBD2 (5 bases each). Trimming stripped 4 bases from V and 5 bases from J, with 10 bases between. This CDR3 contains 13 residues. Germline V gives CDR1 LGHNA, CDR2 YSLEER.

The chain links TRBV2 to TRBJ2-7, with 8 bases that match TRBD1. The CDR3 loop spans 16 amino acids. Germline CDR1 is SNHLY and CDR2 is FYNNEI. With 2 bases clipped from V and 0 bases from J, the junction kept 6 bases outside the gene matches. CDR3 bases: TGTGCCAGCAGTGAACGTCGGACAGGGCCCTCCTACGAGCAGTACTTC. Its protein product is CASSERRTGPSYEQYF.

This clonotype has at least ten counts. V and J are TRBV6-1 and TRBJ2-1, with 9 bases identical to TRBD1. This CDR3 has 15 residues. The junction had 0 bases not matched to a gene; V was cut back by 3 bases and J by 0 bases. Per germline, CDR1 MNHNS and CDR2 SASEGT. The CDR3 DNA sequence: TGTGCCAGCAGTGAGACAGGGGGCTCCTACAATGAGCAGTTCTTC. It codes for CASSETGGSYNEQFF.